Listed here are 27 T cell receptor beta chains from one sample, sequenced in a study of CD8 T cells in ankylosing spondylitis. TCRdb re-called the 5' RACE reads through MiXCR, storing one row per CDR3 protein. The table lists around 130,000 distinct CDR3 sequences, roughly a tenth of them singletons. Sequencing was carried out using blood, either unsorted or a sorted T cell fraction (not recorded which). These receptors were collected from a male donor with ankylosing spondylitis or in good health (not recorded which).

This chain joins TRBV20-1 and TRBJ2-1; 14 nucleotides match TRBD2. Germline values: CDR1 DFQATT, CDR2 SNEGSKA (reference sequence). The CDR3 length is 18 residues. Germline trimming cut 3 bases from V and 0 bases from J; bases unmatched to any gene: 7. CDR3 sequence (DNA): TGCAGTGCTAGGAGTGGGGGACTAGCGGGGGCCTCCTACAATGAGCAGTTCTTC. Its protein is CSARSGGLAGASYNEQFF.

This clonotype was observed a handful of times. The CDR3 DNA sequence: TGTGCCAGCATCTCGAATCAGAACACTGAAGCTTTCTTT. Protein: CASISNQNTEAFF. V and J are TRBV25-1 and TRBJ1-1; D remains unclear. V was shortened by 7 bases and J by 1 base, with 10 bases between the two germline ends. The CDR3 sequence is 13 residues long. Germline CDR1 and CDR2: MGHDK and SYGVNS.

The chain is built from TRBV25-1 and TRBJ2-5, with D perhaps being TRBD1 or TRBD2 (6 bases each). Germline values: CDR1 MGHDK, CDR2 SYGVNS. V dropped 9 bases and J dropped 3 bases, with 14 bases sitting between them. The CDR3 runs to 13 residues. In nucleotides, the CDR3 is TGTGCCAGAGCAGGAAGGGGGGAAGAGACCCAGTACTTC. Its protein product is CARAGRGEETQYF.

At least ten counts were recorded for this clonotype. V gene TRBV20-1 combines with J gene TRBJ1-1; the D is unclear. Trimming shortened V by 7 bases and J by 3 bases, and 15 bases separated the two germline ends. The germline gives CDR1 DFQATT, CDR2 SNEGSKA (reference sequence). The CDR3 consists of 13 residues. In DNA, the CDR3 is TGCAGTGTCAGACGGAGACCGGACACTGAAGCTTTCTTT. This codes for CSVRRRPDTEAFF.

This clonotype has only a few counts. The chain uses TRBV20-1 and TRBJ1-4; 7 nucleotides agree with TRBD1. Germline V CDR1 and CDR2: DFQATT, SNEGSKA (reference sequence). This CDR3 has 15 residues. V shed 0 bases, J shed 7 bases, and the junction held 8 bases outside the gene matches. The CDR3: CSARDPGGRGEKLFF. The CDR3, as DNA: TGCAGTGCTAGAGACCCAGGGGGGCGCGGTGAAAAACTGTTTTTT.

Ten or more counts support this clonotype. The chain employs TRBV29-1 and TRBJ2-7, with D possibly TRBD1 on 6 matching bases. This CDR3 has 15 amino acids. Germline loops: CDR1 SQVTM, CDR2 ANQGSEA. Trimming pared 5 bases from V and 9 bases from J, leaving 26 bases between. CDR3 nucleotide sequence: TGCAGCGTTTCAGTCAACGGGCAGGGGTTCTACCGGCAGTACTTC. It codes for CSVSVNGQGFYRQYF.

This clonotype has more than one count but fewer than ten. This rearrangement joins TRBV5-4 to TRBJ2-1; TRBD2 is a possible D gene (6 bases). The CDR3 is 17 residues long. The V end lost 2 bases, the J end lost 4 bases, and 19 bases lay between the germline ends. The V gene's germline CDR1 is SGHNT and CDR2 YYREEE (reference sequence). In DNA form, the CDR3 reads TGTGCCAGCAGCTTTGGGGCCGGCGGGGCGGGGTACAATGAGCAGTTCTTC. Encoded protein: CASSFGAGGAGYNEQFF.

This clonotype was counted many times. The chain links TRBV5-1 to TRBJ2-7; D may be TRBD2 (5 bases). The V gene lost 8 bases and the J gene lost 5 bases, with 11 bases spanning the gap. This CDR3 is 11 amino acids long. From germline, CDR1 is SGHRS and CDR2 YFSETQ. CDR3: CASRVGDEQYF. In DNA, the CDR3 is TGCGCCAGTAGAGTCGGGGACGAGCAGTACTTC. The variable domain in full, completed from reference TRBV5-1 and TRBJ2-7, reads KAGVTQTPRYLIKTRGQQVTLSCSPISGHRSVSWYQQTPGQGLQFLFEYFSETQRNKGNFPGRFSGRQFSNSRSEMNVSTLELGDSALYLCASRVGDEQYFGPGTRLTVT.

The rearrangement uses TRBV12-3 or TRBV12-4 and TRBJ2-1; 7 bases agree with TRBD2. The CDR3 totals 14 residues. V dropped 6 bases and J dropped 5; count of bases not matched to a gene: 7. Here the CDR3 DNA reads TGTGCCAGCAGCGGGGAGGGCCTAGACAATGAGCAGTTCTTC. Its protein product is CASSGEGLDNEQFF.

This clonotype showed up just a few times. This chain links TRBV29-1 with TRBJ2-7, with D perhaps TRBD1 (6 bases). This CDR3 comprises 14 residues. Trimming shortened V by 2 bases and J by 0 bases, and 11 bases separated the two germline ends. Germline CDR1 is SQVTM and CDR2 is ANQGSEA. The CDR3 DNA reads as TGCAGCGTTGAAAAGGAGGACAGCTCCTACGAGCAGTACTTC. Protein product: CSVEKEDSSYEQYF.

This clonotype occurred many times. V is TRBV11-2 and J is TRBJ2-2; TRBD2 agrees at 8 bases. The CDR3 loop spans 20 amino acids. Germline lookup yields CDR1 SGHAT and CDR2 FQNNGV. Trimming took 0 bases from V and 2 from J; bases not matched to a gene: 14. The CDR3 DNA is TGTGCCAGCAGCTTAGAAACGGGACTAGTGGGACGAGGAAACACCGGGGAGCTGTTTTTT. Its translation: CASSLETGLVGRGNTGELFF.

This clonotype has ten or more counts. The rearrangement uses TRBV29-1 and TRBJ2-1; D is perhaps TRBD2 (7 bases). The CDR3 runs to 13 residues. V was trimmed by 5 bases and J by 9 bases, leaving 17 bases between them. The V gene's germline CDR1 is SQVTM and CDR2 ANQGSEA. The chain's CDR3 is CSVRGARDLEQFF. The CDR3 DNA is TGCAGCGTTCGGGGGGCCCGAGACCTTGAGCAGTTCTTC.

This clonotype was seen at least ten times. V is TRBV15 and J is TRBJ2-7; no clear D gene. Germline loops: CDR1 LNHNV, CDR2 YYDKDF (reference sequence). The CDR3 runs 13 residues. V was pared by 0 bases and J by 5 bases, with 8 bases between. The CDR3 region has the DNA TGTGCCACCAGCAGAGATCCCTTAAACGAGCAGTACTTC. Protein product: CATSRDPLNEQYF.

This clonotype was observed a few times. The CDR3 nucleotides read TGCAGTGCTAGACAGATAGCCAAAAACATTCAGTACTTC. This gives the protein CSARQIAKNIQYF. This chain joins TRBV20-1 and TRBJ2-4; D remains unclear. This CDR3 has 13 amino acids. V lost 2 bases and J lost 0, with 5 bases in between. CDR1 and CDR2 from the germline V gene are DFQATT and SNEGSKA (reference sequence).

This clonotype was observed at least ten times. The chain combines TRBV5-6 with TRBJ2-5; 7 bases align to TRBD2. CDR3 length: 16 residues. Per the germline V gene, CDR1 is SGHDT and CDR2 is YYEEEE. The V and J ends lost 4 bases and 1 base, in that order; junction bases with no gene match: 10. In DNA form, the CDR3 reads TGTGCCAGCAGCCAGCGGGAAGGCTTTCGCCAAGAGACCCAGTACTTC. It is translated as CASSQREGFRQETQYF.

The rearrangement joins TRBV6-1 to TRBJ2-1; a possible D gene is TRBD2 (7 bases). Germline V gene sequence: CDR1 MNHNS, CDR2 SASEGT. The CDR3 length is 16 residues. V lost 4 bases to trimming and J lost 0 bases, with 13 bases between them. The CDR3 is CASSGGGAHSYNEQFF. The CDR3 DNA is TGTGCCAGCAGTGGAGGGGGGGCTCACTCCTACAATGAGCAGTTCTTC.

This chain uses TRBV29-1 with TRBJ1-1, with D tentatively TRBD1 (5 bases). V lost 3 bases and J 0 bases, leaving 11 bases between the germline ends. The CDR3 length is 14 residues. CDR1 and CDR2 from the germline V gene are SQVTM and ANQGSEA. The DNA for the CDR3 is TGCAGCGTTGATGTGGGGGAGGTGAACACTGAAGCTTTCTTT. It specifies CSVDVGEVNTEAFF.

The rearrangement joins TRBV5-1 to TRBJ2-5, with TRBD1 matching 9 bases. The germline gives CDR1 SGHRS, CDR2 YFSETQ. With V trimmed by 4 bases and J by 5 bases, 9 bases remained unmatched. This CDR3 is 15 amino acids long. CDR3 nucleotides: TGCGCCAGCAGCAGGACCACAGGGGGCCAGGAGACCCAGTACTTC. Translated, it gives CASSRTTGGQETQYF.

This clonotype was counted ten times or more. The rearrangement uses TRBV10-3 and TRBJ1-6, with unresolved D. V lost 1 base and J 7 bases, leaving 8 bases between the germline ends. The germline V gene has CDR1 ENHRY and CDR2 SYGVKD. This CDR3 is 14 amino acids long. This CDR3 is CAISELSVNSPLHF. The CDR3 region has the DNA TGTGCCATCAGTGAGTTGTCTGTGAATTCACCCCTCCACTTT.

This clonotype was seen ten or more times. The chain couples TRBV28 to TRBJ2-3; 7 positions agree with TRBD2. Germline CDR1 is MDHEN and CDR2 is SYDVKM. This CDR3 has 15 amino acids. After removal of 2 bases from V and 2 bases from J, the junction contained 4 bases not matched to a gene. The CDR3 protein is CASSLPSGLTDTQYF. The CDR3 region has the DNA TGTGCCAGCAGTTTACCTAGCGGCCTCACAGATACGCAGTATTTT.

This clonotype turned up a few times. The chain joins TRBV7-2 to TRBJ2-2, with 7 positions matching TRBD2. The CDR3 covers 14 residues. Germline V gene data show CDR1 as SGHTA and CDR2 as FQGNSA. Losses at the gene ends were 7 bases for V and 2 bases for J; bases not matched to a gene: 4. DNA of the CDR3: TGTGCCAGCAACCCTAGCGGCAACACCGGGGAGCTGTTTTTT. This encodes CASNPSGNTGELFF.

The table lists this clonotype with many counts. V gene TRBV29-1 combines with J gene TRBJ2-1; no definite D call. From germline, CDR1 is SQVTM and CDR2 ANQGSEA. The CDR3 is made up of 12 amino acids. Deletions cut 4 bases from V and 9 bases from J, with 13 bases between. The CDR3 sequence is CSVVWGSLEQFF. CDR3 coding DNA: TGCAGCGTTGTTTGGGGTTCGCTTGAGCAGTTCTTC.

This clonotype was seen a few times. This chain uses TRBV20-1 with TRBJ1-2; the D gene is possibly TRBD1 (6 bases). The V gene lost 2 bases and the J gene lost 4 bases, with 14 bases spanning the gap. Germline CDR1 is DFQATT and CDR2 is SNEGSKA (reference sequence). This CDR3 spans 14 amino acids. The CDR3 spells CSARSQGRLYGYTF. CDR3 sequence (DNA): TGCAGTGCTAGAAGCCAGGGGCGCCTCTATGGCTACACCTTC.

This chain links TRBV18 with TRBJ2-1; unclear D gene. Germline CDR1 is KGHSH and CDR2 is LQKENI. The CDR3 sequence is 14 residues long. The V end lost 2 bases, the J end lost 6 bases, and 11 bases lay between the germline ends. The CDR3 spells CASSPDILINEQFF. The CDR3 nucleotides are TGTGCCAGCTCACCAGATATTTTAATCAATGAGCAGTTCTTC.

This clonotype has more than one count but fewer than ten. The chain joins TRBV12-3 or TRBV12-4 to TRBJ2-2; TRBD1 matches at 7 bases. J lost 5 bases, V lost 5 bases, and 2 bases had no gene match. CDR3 size: 13 residues. CDR3 sequence reads: CASSQTGTGELFF. DNA of the CDR3: TGTGCCAGCAGTCAGACAGGGACCGGGGAGCTGTTTTTT.

This clonotype occurred many times. The gene calls are TRBV20-1 and TRBJ2-7, with TRBD2 matching over 12 bases. V dropped 5 bases and J dropped 4; count of bases not matched to a gene: 9. The germline V gene encodes CDR1 DFQATT and CDR2 SNEGSKA (reference sequence). The CDR3 has 15 amino acids. The CDR3: CSASIPTSGRYEQYF. For the CDR3, the DNA is TGCAGTGCTTCTATCCCAACTAGCGGGAGGTACGAGCAGTACTTC.

The genes are TRBV5-6 and TRBJ2-3; unclear D gene. The length of the CDR3 is 14 residues. Germline lookup yields CDR1 SGHDT and CDR2 YYEEEE. V was pared by 0 bases and J by 0 bases, with 5 bases between. CDR3 in DNA: TGTGCCAGCAGCTTGGTGGGCAGCACAGATACGCAGTATTTT. This codes for CASSLVGSTDTQYF.